What follows are 16 T cell receptor beta chains derived from one specimen sequenced in a study of CD8 T cells in ankylosing spondylitis (dated by TCRdb to about 2017). Study-wide conclusions, independent of this receptor: Blood from ankylosing spondylitis patients appeared to be characterized by a TCR beta motif composed of eight or nine highly homologous amino acid variants.

These TCRs' antigens remain unknown. Library construction relied on 5' RACE. The sample was run on an Illumina HiSeq 2500. The public sequencing data were trimmed at Q25 with fastp and processed into clonotypes with MiXCR by TCRdb, which kept only in-frame beta chains. Every entry covers one CDR3 protein and lists the most common genes and DNA from its rows. Present in this sample are about 840,000 distinct CDR3 sequences, 12% of which were seen just once. About 0.5% of the sample belongs to the ten largest clones. What was sequenced was blood, either unsorted or a sorted T cell fraction (not recorded which). The receptors here all came from a male donor with ankylosing spondylitis.

The chain joins TRBV18 to TRBJ2-7; perhaps D is TRBD1 or TRBD2 (6 bases each). CDR1 and CDR2 from the germline V gene are KGHSH and LQKENI. Deletions cut 3 bases from V and 6 bases from J, with 12 bases between. The CDR3 loop spans 13 amino acids. The CDR3 spells CASSPRGESEQYF. Written as DNA, the CDR3 is TGTGCCAGCTCACCTAGGGGGGAGTCCGAGCAGTACTTC.

In this sample, this clonotype turned up a few times. The V and J genes are TRBV20-1 and TRBJ2-5; D is possibly TRBD1 (5 bases). V dropped 0 bases and J dropped 2 bases, with 7 bases sitting between them. The germline CDR1 and CDR2 sequences are DFQATT and SNEGSKA (reference sequence). The CDR3 is 13 amino acids. CDR3 sequence: CSARDHRQETQYF. CDR3 in DNA: TGCAGTGCTAGAGATCACAGGCAAGAGACCCAGTACTTC.

This chain uses TRBV18 with TRBJ2-1, with D possibly TRBD2 on 6 matching bases. The CDR3 is 16 amino acids. The germline V gene encodes CDR1 KGHSH and CDR2 LQKENI. V dropped 1 base and J dropped 3 bases, with 13 bases sitting between them. For the CDR3, the DNA is TGTGCCAGCTCACCACTGGCCAGCGGGTACTACAATGAGCAGTTCTTC. Translating it yields CASSPLASGYYNEQFF.

V gene TRBV7-2 combines with J gene TRBJ1-5; D gene unclear. Germline V gene lookup returns CDR1 SGHTA and CDR2 FQGNSA. CDR3 size: 15 residues. The germline V and J ends were trimmed by 2 bases and 0 bases, with 8 bases remaining between them. CDR3 sequence reads: CASSLLANSNQPQHF. The CDR3 DNA follows: TGTGCCAGCAGCTTACTAGCGAATAGCAATCAGCCCCAGCATTTT.

This clonotype has just a few counts. V is TRBV20-1 and J is TRBJ2-5, with D perhaps matching TRBD1 or TRBD2 (6 bases each). This CDR3 is 15 amino acids long. Trimming took 6 bases from V and 1 from J, leaving 18 bases between them. The germline V gene encodes CDR1 DFQATT and CDR2 SNEGSKA (reference sequence). The CDR3 sequence is CSAYPGAGIQETQYF. The CDR3 nucleotides read TGCAGTGCATACCCGGGGGCGGGTATCCAAGAGACCCAGTACTTC.

The CDR3 spells CASRSVGVAFF. The CDR3 DNA sequence: TGTGCCAGCAGATCGGTTGGGGTGGCTTTCTTT. The chain is built from TRBV28 and TRBJ1-1; no definite D call. This CDR3 comprises 11 residues. With 6 bases removed from V and 11 bases from J, the gap between germline ends came to 13 bases. Germline V gene sequence: CDR1 MDHEN, CDR2 SYDVKM.

This clonotype has just a few counts. The rearrangement links TRBV20-1 to TRBJ2-7; 7 bases agree with TRBD1. There are 12 residues in the CDR3. V lost 6 bases to trimming and J lost 6 bases; unmatched junction nucleotides: 8. The germline V gene encodes CDR1 DFQATT and CDR2 SNEGSKA (reference sequence). The CDR3 is CSAPRDSLEQYF. Here the CDR3 DNA reads TGCAGTGCCCCCCGGGACAGCCTCGAGCAGTACTTC.

The chain employs TRBV7-2 and TRBJ2-5; D could derive from TRBD1 or TRBD2 (6 bases each). V lost 7 bases to trimming and J lost 4 bases, with 19 bases between them. This CDR3 region has 15 residues. The V gene's germline CDR1 is SGHTA and CDR2 FQGNSA. The CDR3 region has the DNA TGTGCCAGCACCCTGTCGGGGGCGTACGGAGAGACCCAGTACTTC. Encoded protein: CASTLSGAYGETQYF.

The chain couples TRBV5-5 to TRBJ2-7; 7 positions agree with TRBD1. Germline values: CDR1 SGHKS, CDR2 YYEKEE (reference sequence). This CDR3 has 14 residues. The junction had 5 bases not matched to a gene; V was cut back by 3 bases and J by 2 bases. In DNA form, the CDR3 reads TGTGCCAGCAGCTGGGACAGTCACCCCTACGAGCAGTACTTC. Its translation is CASSWDSHPYEQYF. Complete variable domain (other parts from reference TRBV5-5 and TRBJ2-7): DAGVTQSPTHLIKTRGQQVTLRCSPISGHKSVSWYQQVLGQGPQFIFQYYEKEERGRGNFPDRFSARQFPNYSSELNVNALLLGDSALYLCASSWDSHPYEQYFGPGTRLTVT.

This clonotype was detected a few times. V gene TRBV20-1 combines with J gene TRBJ1-1, with D possibly being TRBD1 (5 bases). The CDR3 extends over 13 amino acids. Trimming removed 5 bases at V and 4 bases at J, with 14 bases between. Germline values: CDR1 DFQATT, CDR2 SNEGSKA (reference sequence). This chain's CDR3 is CSAQDKLSTEAFF. CDR3 bases: TGCAGTGCTCAGGACAAATTGTCCACTGAAGCTTTCTTT.

This clonotype was detected a few times. The CDR3 nucleotides read TGTGCCAGCAGCTCAGACAGGGCGAGCACAGATACGCAGTATTTT. As protein: CASSSDRASTDTQYF. The rearrangement links TRBV7-2 to TRBJ2-3; 7 bases map to TRBD1. Unmatched junction bases numbered 4, after V lost 4 bases and J lost 0 bases. Germline V CDR1 and CDR2: SGHTA, FQGNSA. The CDR3 covers 15 residues.

This clonotype has more than one count but fewer than ten. J is TRBJ2-1 and V is TRBV6-1; 10 positions match TRBD2. V gave up 7 bases and J gave up 10 bases; unmatched junction bases: 10. Germline lookup yields CDR1 MNHNS and CDR2 SASEGT. This CDR3 comprises 14 residues. CDR3 sequence (DNA): TGTGCCAGCAAATGGCTAGCGGGAGCAGGGGAGCAGTTCTTC. Translating gives CASKWLAGAGEQFF.

The CDR3 loop is CATSRDTTPDNEQFF. DNA of the CDR3: TGTGCCACCAGCAGAGATACAACACCCGACAATGAGCAGTTCTTC. The J gene is TRBJ2-1, the V gene TRBV15, with D unclear. Per germline, CDR1 LNHNV and CDR2 YYDKDF (reference sequence). Between the trimmed V and J ends, which lost 0 bases and 5 bases, there was a span of 11 bases. CDR3 length: 15 residues.

The chain couples TRBV27 to TRBJ2-7; possibly TRBD2 for D (5 bases). V shed 6 bases and J shed 1 base, with 10 bases lying between them. The CDR3 totals 13 residues. Germline V gene sequence: CDR1 MNHEY, CDR2 SMNVEV (reference sequence). The CDR3 region is CASRASSSYEQYF. DNA for the CDR3: TGTGCCAGCAGGGCTAGCTCTTCCTACGAGCAGTACTTC.

This clonotype was seen ten or more times. CDR3 in amino acids: CSATVTNYGYTF. The DNA for the CDR3 is TGCAGTGCTACAGTAACCAACTATGGCTACACCTTC. V gene TRBV20-1 combines with J gene TRBJ1-2; D is unclear. The CDR3 totals 12 residues. Germline V gives CDR1 DFQATT, CDR2 SNEGSKA (reference sequence). V lost 4 bases to trimming and J lost 2 bases, with 8 bases between them.

The gene calls are TRBV29-1 and TRBJ2-1; no firm D call. The CDR3 length is 13 residues. The germline V and J ends were trimmed by 8 bases and 5 bases, with 16 bases remaining between them. Germline CDR1 reads SQVTM; CDR2 reads ANQGSEA. DNA for the CDR3: TGCAGCTCCCTCCTCCAGGTCGACAATGAGCAGTTCTTC. Protein sequence: CSSLLQVDNEQFF.